What follows are 31 T cell receptor beta chains derived from one specimen sequenced in a study of human T cells and chemical hapten exposure. Time point in this sample: pre-sensitization, week 0. Treatment here: therapeutic diphenylcyclopropenone sensitization with weekly scalp DPC. TCRdb processed the RACE reads anew with MiXCR; each CDR3 protein has one entry. The sample holds about 39,000 distinct CDR3 sequences, 9.5% to 15% seen once. The input for sequencing was whole blood, taken in connection with sensitization to the hapten diphenylcyclopropenone (DPC). The receptor set was obtained from a woman in her 30s with alopecia areata. Some clones in this sample may be carry-over from other donors' samples.

A few counts support this clonotype. CDR3 DNA: TGTGCCAGCAGCGTCAGCGGAAGCTCCTACAATGAGCAGTTCTTC. It codes for CASSVSGSSYNEQFF. The rearrangement uses TRBV9 and TRBJ2-1, with D maybe TRBD2 (5 bases). The V end lost 2 bases, the J end lost 0 bases, and 9 bases lay between the germline ends. CDR3 size: 15 residues. The V gene's germline CDR1 is SGDLS and CDR2 YYNGEE.

Notes on this clonotype: A much larger clone sits a single nucleotide away, making a read error possible. For the CDR3, the DNA is TGTGCCAGCAGCTTCCGGGACGGAAATGAAAGACTGTTTTTT. This gives the protein CASSFRDGNERLFF. The chain employs TRBV5-5 and TRBJ1-4, with D possibly matching TRBD1 (5 bases). This CDR3 comprises 14 residues. Germline CDR1 is SGHKS and CDR2 is YYEKEE (reference sequence). Based on the CDR3 plus reference TRBV5-5 and TRBJ1-4, the full variable domain is DAGVTQSPTHLIKTRGQQVTLRCSPISGHKSVSWYQQVLGQGPQFIFQYYEKEERGRGNFPDRFSARQFPNYSSELNVNALLLGDSALYLCASSFRDGNERLFFGSGTQLSVL.

There are a few counts of this clonotype. This chain joins TRBV29-1 and TRBJ2-1; no clear D. CDR1 SQVTM and CDR2 ANQGSEA come from the germline V gene. V was shortened by 7 bases and J by 3 bases, with 13 bases between the two germline ends. The CDR3 has 13 residues. In DNA form, the CDR3 reads TGCAGCGCTGGACCAATAGACTACAATGAGCAGTTCTTC. Protein product: CSAGPIDYNEQFF.

In this sample, this clonotype turned up many times. This sequence joins TRBV4-3 and TRBJ1-6; D is unresolved. The CDR3 is 16 residues long. Germline CDR1 is LGHNA and CDR2 is YSLEER. The ends were cut back, 2 bases at V and 7 bases at J, with 15 bases in the middle. DNA for the CDR3: TGCGCCAGCAGCCAAATGTCCGCAGGCTTGAATTCACCCCTCCACTTT. It is translated as CASSQMSAGLNSPLHF.

The CDR3: CASSQEKTGGYEQYF. The CDR3 DNA sequence: TGTGCCAGCAGCCAAGAAAAAACAGGGGGGTACGAGCAGTACTTC. The J gene is TRBJ2-7, the V gene TRBV4-2; 8 bases are a match to TRBD1. V lost 0 bases, J lost 4 bases, and 5 bases stayed unmatched. CDR3 length: 15 residues. Germline V CDR1 and CDR2: LGHNA, YNFKEQ.

Ten or more counts support this clonotype. This rearrangement joins TRBV7-6 to TRBJ1-5, with D possibly TRBD1 on 5 matching bases. Deletions cut 5 bases from V and 3 bases from J, with 11 bases between. CDR3 length: 14 amino acids. Per germline, CDR1 SGHVS and CDR2 FNYEAQ. DNA of the CDR3: TGTGCCAGCAGCCGTGGGGGTCCCAATCAGCCCCAGCATTTT. Encoded protein: CASSRGGPNQPQHF. The full variable domain, with the rest looked up from reference TRBV7-6 and TRBJ1-5, is GAGVSQSPRYKVTKRGQDVALRCDPISGHVSLYWYRQALGQGPEFLTYFNYEAQQDKSGLPNDRFSAERPEGSISTLTIQRTEQRDSAMYRCASSRGGPNQPQHFGDGTRLSIL.

V is TRBV27 and J is TRBJ1-6; D gene unclear. Trimming cost V 2 bases and J 6 bases, with 8 bases left between them. The CDR3 sequence is 14 residues long. Germline assignment: CDR1 MNHEY and CDR2 SMNVEV (reference sequence). CDR3: CASSLRGSNSPLHF. CDR3 sequence (DNA): TGTGCCAGCAGTTTACGGGGAAGTAATTCACCCCTCCACTTT.

This clonotype was found many times. This chain uses TRBV6-2 or TRBV6-3 with TRBJ1-5; 11 bases are shared with TRBD1. The V gene end was trimmed by 0 bases and the J gene end by 4 bases; junction bases not matched to a gene: 5. Germline loops: CDR1 MNHEY, CDR2 SVGEGT. The CDR3 consists of 17 residues. CDR3 residues: CASSYSNRDRGNQPQHF. The CDR3 DNA reads as TGTGCCAGCAGTTACTCAAACCGGGACAGGGGGAATCAGCCCCAGCATTTT.

This clonotype has only a few counts. The chain is built from TRBV7-6 and TRBJ2-1; TRBD2 is a possible D gene (6 bases). The CDR3 is 17 amino acids. Trimming shortened V by 2 bases and J by 0 bases, and 14 bases separated the two germline ends. Germline V lookup: CDR1 SGHVS, CDR2 FNYEAQ. The CDR3 loop is CASSLRGRPPSYNEQFF. CDR3 sequence (DNA): TGTGCCAGCAGCTTACGAGGGAGGCCCCCCTCCTACAATGAGCAGTTCTTC. The full variable domain, its missing parts supplied by reference TRBV7-6 and TRBJ2-1, is GAGVSQSPRYKVTKRGQDVALRCDPISGHVSLYWYRQALGQGPEFLTYFNYEAQQDKSGLPNDRFSAERPEGSISTLTIQRTEQRDSAMYRCASSLRGRPPSYNEQFFGPGTRLTVL.

This clonotype was seen at least ten times. This sequence joins TRBV4-2 and TRBJ2-3; D uncertain. There are 14 residues in the CDR3. In germline, CDR1 is LGHNA, CDR2 YNFKEQ. Trimming removed 5 bases from V and 5 bases from J, with 14 bases in between. This CDR3 is CASSSTSTGDTQYF. The CDR3 bases are TGTGCCAGCAGCTCCACAAGCACGGGAGATACGCAGTATTTT.

This clonotype has at least ten counts. The chain recombines TRBV28 with TRBJ2-7; D gene uncertain. This CDR3 is 15 amino acids long. Germline V lookup: CDR1 MDHEN, CDR2 SYDVKM. Trimming took off 5 bases at V and 3 bases at J, with 17 bases between the two ends. The CDR3 here is CASSAPGLTLYEQYF. CDR3 DNA: TGTGCCAGCAGTGCGCCGGGTCTCACACTCTACGAGCAGTACTTC.

This chain joins TRBV20-1 and TRBJ1-6; D might be TRBD1 (5 bases). Germline lookup yields CDR1 DFQATT and CDR2 SNEGSKA (reference sequence). The CDR3 has 14 amino acids. Trimming removed 6 bases from V and 9 bases from J, with 18 bases in between. The DNA for the CDR3 is TGCAGTGCCCCCCCCGCAGGGTCGAGTTCACCCCTCCACTTT. This encodes CSAPPAGSSSPLHF.

This clonotype was counted at least ten times. The chain combines TRBV6-2 or TRBV6-3 with TRBJ2-1, with 7 positions matching TRBD2. CDR1 and CDR2 from the germline V gene are MNHEY and SVGEGT. Trimming cost V 5 bases and J 4 bases; bases outside gene matches: 8. The CDR3 consists of 15 residues. CDR3 protein: CASSQRLAPYNEQFF. The CDR3 DNA reads TGTGCCAGCAGTCAAAGACTAGCCCCGTACAATGAGCAGTTCTTC.

Many counts were recorded for this clonotype. The chain carries TRBV5-1 and TRBJ2-3; 15 nucleotides match TRBD2. With V trimmed by 3 bases and J by 7 bases, 9 bases remained unmatched. The CDR3 has 17 amino acids. Germline-derived CDR1 and CDR2 are SGHRS and YFSETQ. The chain's CDR3 is CASSWGLAGGPEHTQYF. In DNA, the CDR3 is TGCGCCAGCAGCTGGGGACTAGCGGGAGGACCCGAGCATACGCAGTATTTT.

The gene calls are TRBV20-1 and TRBJ2-7; tentative D call: TRBD2 (5 bases). Germline CDR1 is DFQATT and CDR2 is SNEGSKA (reference sequence). CDR3 length: 12 amino acids. Trimming stripped 6 bases from V and 7 bases from J, with 16 bases between. The CDR3 nucleotides read TGCAGTGCAGGGCCGGGGATGGGGGAGCAGTACTTC. Translating it yields CSAGPGMGEQYF.

This clonotype was seen repeatedly, ten times or more. The chain employs TRBV30 and TRBJ2-6, with D perhaps TRBD1 or TRBD2 (5 bases each). The CDR3 consists of 17 residues. Germline lookup yields CDR1 GTSNPN and CDR2 SVGIG (reference sequence). The V gene lost 5 bases and the J gene lost 4 bases, with 21 bases spanning the gap. The DNA for the CDR3 is TGTGCCTGGGGTACCGGGACGGTCTCTACCGGGGCCAACGTCCTGACTTTC. This translates into CAWGTGTVSTGANVLTF.

This clonotype was seen ten or more times. The chain recombines TRBV6-2 or TRBV6-3 with TRBJ2-7, with 9 bases that match TRBD2. The ends lost 10 bases at V and 4 bases at J; junction bases unmatched: 11. The germline V gene encodes CDR1 MNHEY and CDR2 SVGEGT. There are 14 residues in the CDR3. CDR3 region: CATLGTSLSYEQYF. The CDR3, as DNA: TGTGCCACTCTTGGGACTAGCTTATCATACGAGCAGTACTTC.

This clonotype was detected only a few times. This sequence joins TRBV6-2 or TRBV6-3 and TRBJ1-2, with D unclear. The CDR3 runs to 12 residues. Trimming stripped 8 bases from V and 4 bases from J, with 11 bases between. The germline V gene encodes CDR1 MNHEY and CDR2 SVGEGT. CDR3 loop: CASVKPPYGYTF. The CDR3, as DNA: TGTGCCAGCGTAAAGCCCCCCTATGGCTACACCTTC.

The chain carries TRBV7-2 and TRBJ2-7; 9 nucleotides line up with TRBD1. This CDR3 region has 12 residues. V lost 5 bases and J lost 8; bases outside the gene matches: 4. The germline gives CDR1 SGHTA, CDR2 FQGNSA. In DNA form, the CDR3 reads TGTGCCAGCAGCCTGGGACAGGGCAAGCAGTACTTC. Translating it yields CASSLGQGKQYF.

The table lists this clonotype with a few counts. V gene TRBV2 combines with J gene TRBJ2-6; D assignment may be TRBD1 or TRBD2 (5 bases each). Trimming shortened V by 8 bases and J by 0 bases, and 17 bases separated the two germline ends. This CDR3 is built from 17 residues. The germline gives CDR1 SNHLY, CDR2 FYNNEI. For the CDR3, the DNA is TGTGCCAGCTACCGGGGACGCTTTCTCTCTGGGGCCAACGTCCTGACTTTC. Its protein is CASYRGRFLSGANVLTF.

This clonotype was seen repeatedly, ten times or more. V and J are TRBV12-3 or TRBV12-4 and TRBJ1-1; tentative D call: TRBD1 (6 bases). Between the trimmed V and J ends, which lost 10 bases and 9 bases, there was a span of 21 bases. This CDR3 is 13 amino acids long. Here the CDR3 DNA reads TGTGCCACCCAGGGGCGGGACACGCCTAAAGCTTTCTTT. Amino acid sequence: CATQGRDTPKAFF.

V gene TRBV28 combines with J gene TRBJ2-1, with TRBD2 identical over 10 bases. The germline gives CDR1 MDHEN, CDR2 SYDVKM. The CDR3 extends over 16 amino acids. J gave up 4 bases and V 4 bases, and 7 bases lay outside the gene matches. CDR3 DNA: TGTGCCAGCAGTTCCTCGACTAGCGGGTTGTACAATGAGCAGTTCTTC. Protein product: CASSSSTSGLYNEQFF.

The V gene is TRBV28, the J gene TRBJ1-3; 8 bases are shared with TRBD1. CDR3 length: 14 residues. V was pared by 2 bases and J by 11 bases, with 8 bases of the junction left unmatched. CDR1 and CDR2 from the germline V gene are MDHEN and SYDVKM. The CDR3 loop reads CASSLGPGQAPIYF. The CDR3 region has the DNA TGTGCCAGCAGTTTAGGGCCGGGACAGGCCCCCATATATTTT.

This clonotype was detected only a few times. The CDR3 nucleotides are TGTGCCAGCTCACCACCGAATTGGGCAGCTAACTATGGCTACACCTTC. Protein sequence: CASSPPNWAANYGYTF. The chain combines TRBV18 with TRBJ1-2, with D uncertain. This CDR3 is built from 16 residues. With 0 bases removed from V and 0 bases from J, the gap between germline ends came to 11 bases. The germline V gene has CDR1 KGHSH and CDR2 LQKENI.

This clonotype came up many times. The rearrangement links TRBV2 to TRBJ2-1, with D hard to call. The CDR3 loop spans 16 amino acids. The ends were cut back, 1 base at V and 0 bases at J, with 10 bases in the middle. Germline V lookup: CDR1 SNHLY, CDR2 FYNNEI. CDR3 amino acids: CASSEDLDTSYNEQFF. CDR3 DNA sequence: TGTGCCAGCAGTGAAGATCTTGATACCTCCTACAATGAGCAGTTCTTC.

There are a few counts of this clonotype. V gene TRBV6-2 or TRBV6-3 combines with J gene TRBJ2-1; TRBD1 aligns across 7 bases. V lost 4 bases and J lost 4; bases outside the gene matches: 7. The CDR3 runs to 15 residues. Germline CDR1 reads MNHEY; CDR2 reads SVGEGT. The CDR3 spells CASSSRRGSYNEQFF. Here the CDR3 DNA reads TGTGCCAGCAGTTCTCGCAGGGGGTCTTACAATGAGCAGTTCTTC.

This clonotype was counted at least ten times. The rearrangement links TRBV6-5 to TRBJ2-7; D may be TRBD2 (5 bases). The CDR3 is 17 residues long. CDR1 MNHEY and CDR2 SVGAGI come from the germline V gene. Trimming stripped 2 bases from V and 7 bases from J, with 24 bases between. Here the CDR3 reads CASSYKSSPLRADEQYF. For the CDR3, the DNA is TGTGCCAGCAGTTACAAGTCCAGTCCCCTTAGAGCGGATGAGCAGTACTTC.

At least ten counts were recorded for this clonotype. This chain joins TRBV28 and TRBJ1-2, with 7 bases aligning to TRBD1. V lost 4 bases and J lost 4; bases outside the gene matches: 9. CDR3 length: 15 amino acids. Germline V gives CDR1 MDHEN, CDR2 SYDVKM. The CDR3 spells CASSSSTGSSYGYTF. The CDR3 bases are TGTGCCAGCAGTTCATCGACAGGGTCCAGCTATGGCTACACCTTC.

The table lists this clonotype with a count of one. V and J are TRBV28 and TRBJ2-5; D ambiguous. The germline V gene encodes CDR1 MDHEN and CDR2 SYDVKM. Trimming removed 7 bases at V and 7 bases at J, with 13 bases between. The CDR3 has 12 amino acids. The CDR3 DNA reads as TGTGCCAGCACCGGCCCCCCGGGGACCCAGTACTTC. This gives the protein CASTGPPGTQYF.

This clonotype was counted at least ten times. The rearrangement joins TRBV30 to TRBJ2-3; no clear D. With 2 bases removed from V and 6 bases from J, the gap between germline ends came to 12 bases. From germline, CDR1 is GTSNPN and CDR2 SVGIG (reference sequence). The length of the CDR3 is 13 residues. The CDR3 spells CAWSPGTVDTQYF. In DNA, the CDR3 is TGTGCCTGGAGTCCTGGTACCGTCGATACGCAGTATTTT.

Many counts were recorded for this clonotype. The chain is built from TRBV18 and TRBJ2-7; 7 positions agree with TRBD1. With 3 bases clipped from V and 6 bases from J, the junction kept 14 bases outside the gene matches. Germline assignment: CDR1 KGHSH and CDR2 LQKENI. The CDR3 extends over 16 amino acids. The DNA of the CDR3 is TGTGCCAGCTCACCTGTCAGTCAGGGGGAAATGGGCGAGCAGTACTTC. It specifies CASSPVSQGEMGEQYF.